The subject of this entry is one T cell receptor (beta chain). It has no known antigen specificity. Qualities for individual bases were not recorded, and no much larger clone is one base off. Only healthy Caucasian donors were included. The data are from a study of identical twins (dated by TCRdb to the mid-2010s). With respect to the entire study: TCR alpha and beta repertoires from monozygotic twins, unrelated adults of various ages and cord blood were deep-sequenced to test whether fetal clonotypes persist. Replicate twin experiments were performed at different times using different library preparation protocols to rule out contamination. Findings and caveats that apply to the study as a whole: Excess twin sharing in beta out-of-frame sequences was weaker because fewer shared sequences lowered the signal-to-noise ratio. Abundant cord blood beta clonotypes carried fewer insertions; young adult naive repertoires showed a weaker similar trend, while memory repertoires showed none. In monozygotic twins, recombination models systematically underestimated out-of-frame TCR alpha sharing, but the models matched the sharing seen between unrelated individuals. Because the same donors could not be followed over many years, the conclusions depended on cross-sectional statistical analysis. Zero-insertion analyses could be partly confounded by invariant T cells such as MAIT and iNKT, though diverse VJ usage argued against such confounding for most clonotypes. Compared with coincidental sharing between unrelated individuals, out-of-frame TCR alpha sequences shared between twins had an excess of sequences with low generation probability.

Libraries came from 5' RACE. The run used an Illumina HiSeq 2000. A universal primer binding site was added through template switching, and the final cDNA carried a unique molecular identifier so that TCR cDNA molecules could be counted accurately. Specific primers in the conserved constant-segment region were used to synthesize first-strand cDNA for the TCR alpha and beta chains. To control for contamination, every cDNA library was double barcoded, receiving both a SMART-Mk sample barcode and Illumina barcodes. Two successive PCR steps introduced TruSeq adapter sequences along with Illumina sample barcodes. The Illumina HiSeq platform was used with custom primers to sequence TCR alpha and beta cDNA libraries. Concerning the study's data processing: MiGEC processed the raw reads to extract unique molecular identifiers, while MiXCR was used to determine the CDR3 positions. Recombination models were inferred per individual with the repgenHMM and IGoR tools using an EM algorithm. The tcR package in R was used for shared clonotype analysis, with sharing normalized by the product of cloneset sizes. To study raw recombination free of thymic and clonal selection effects, out-of-frame nonproductive sequences were analyzed. TCRdb applied fastp at Q25 and MiXCR to the public reads, then kept only in-frame beta chains. A single entry per CDR3 protein holds the most common genes and DNA from its merged rows. TCRdb, not the authors, supplied the V and J calls. The sample profile shows 1.5 million to 2 million distinct CDR3 sequences; under 35% of them were found once. Clones ranked in the top ten supply about 0.25% of the sample.

A distance of 13 bases separates the germline ends of V and J, which lose 2 bases and 5 bases respectively. The CDR3 runs 14 residues from the cysteine to the phenylalanine. The DNA shown is the 42-base CDR3, in frame from base 1. In the germline V gene (reference sequence), CDR1 corresponds to DFQATT and CDR2 to SNEGSKA. The clonotype comes from a newborn girl in good health. The chain couples TRBV20-1 to TRBJ2-1; tentative D gene TRBD2, with 5 bases matching. Material for sequencing was cord blood. The DNA is as follows: TGCAGTGCTAGATGGTCGGGGAAGAACAATGAGCAGTTCTTC. This codes for CSARWSGKNNEQFF.